This T cell receptor beta chain is from a study of cytomegalovirus exposure and HLA in healthy donors. General study points: The authors judged a highly shared variant cluster likely a sequencing artifact. Donor immune exposure was known only as CMV serostatus.

To note about this clone: Its antigen remains unidentified.

This PCR relied on a set of 60 Vbeta primers and 13 Jbeta primers. Only in-frame clones appear in the TCRdb table, and some are missing; sequencing was by immunoSEQ multiplex PCR. This sample has approximately 67,000 clones, with around 67% found just once. The CDR3 has 19 amino acids. Germline CDR1 SEHNR, CDR2 FQNEAQ (reference sequence). The V gene lost 10 bases and the J gene lost 1 base, with 26 bases spanning the gap. This chain joins TRBV7-9 and TRBJ2-6; D possibly corresponds to TRBD2 (7 bases). This clonotype originated in a young woman in good health and CMV-seronegative. The sequencing input was PBMCs. The CDR3 coding sequence is TGTGCCACAGTCCGAGGGGGGGGTACTTCTTGGTCTGGGGCCAACGTCCTGACTTTC. Translating it yields CATVRGGGTSWSGANVLTF.